These 22 T cell receptor beta chains were all obtained from the same sample, sequenced in a study of OX40 agonist ivuxolimab in advanced cancers. TCRdb keeps only in-frame clones here, not all; method: immunoSEQ multiplex PCR. The sample holds tens of thousands of clones; 92% are singletons and the top ten take more than 0.5%. Sample: CD4+ or CD8+ T cells sorted from blood, taken in a trial of the OX40 agonist ivuxolimab. The source is an adult with an advanced solid tumor such as melanoma, head and neck, liver or kidney cancer.

This clone has a single count. The CDR3: CASSPRASGSNNEQFF. CDR3 bases: TGCGCCAGCAGCCCCCGGGCTAGCGGGTCGAACAATGAGCAGTTCTTC. The chain is built from TRBV5-1 and TRBJ2-1; 8 nucleotides align to TRBD2. The CDR3 runs to 16 residues. Looked up from germline, CDR1 is SGHRS and CDR2 is YFSETQ. V was pared by 4 bases and J by 5 bases, with 11 bases of the junction left unmatched.

The V and J genes are TRBV9 and TRBJ1-1; D is perhaps TRBD1 (5 bases). The CDR3 is 13 residues long. V was pared by 6 bases and J by 3 bases, with 12 bases between. Germline-derived CDR1 and CDR2 are SGDLS and YYNGEE. The chain's CDR3 is CASTPSGDTEAFF. Written as DNA, the CDR3 is TGTGCCAGCACCCCCTCGGGGGACACTGAAGCTTTCTTT.

By its share, this clone is medium-sized. V gene TRBV5-1 combines with J gene TRBJ2-7; D is unresolved. This CDR3 contains 14 residues. V was shortened by 5 bases and J by 0 bases, with 12 bases between the two germline ends. Germline V CDR1 and CDR2: SGHRS, YFSETQ. The CDR3 spells CASSRDALSYEQYF. The CDR3 nucleotides read TGCGCCAGCAGTAGGGATGCACTCTCCTACGAGCAGTACTTC.

The genes are TRBV11-2 and TRBJ1-6; TRBD1 is a possible D gene (6 bases). The V end lost 5 bases, the J end lost 4 bases, and 12 bases lay between the germline ends. Germline V gene lookup returns CDR1 SGHAT and CDR2 FQNNGV. This CDR3 contains 15 residues. The CDR3 sequence: CASSESRGYNSPLHF. The CDR3 DNA sequence: TGTGCCAGCAGCGAATCCAGGGGATATAATTCACCCCTCCACTTT.

The chain has TRBV14 and TRBJ1-2; 9 bases fit TRBD1. Germline V gene data show CDR1 as SGHDN and CDR2 as FVKESK. The V gene end was trimmed by 0 bases and the J gene end by 3 bases; junction bases not matched to a gene: 5. CDR3 length equals 16 residues. DNA of the CDR3: TGTGCCAGCAGCCAAGAATCCTGGACAGGGGACTATGGCTACACCTTC. This gives the protein CASSQESWTGDYGYTF.

DNA of the CDR3: TGTGCCAGCAGTTACTCAGCGGTAAGCTCCTACGAGCAGTACTTC. Translated: CASSYSAVSSYEQYF. The genes are TRBV6-6 and TRBJ2-7, with D tentatively TRBD2 (5 bases). Germline V CDR1 and CDR2: MNHNY, SVGAGI (reference sequence). There are 15 residues in the CDR3. Trimming cost V 0 bases and J 0 bases, with 9 bases left between them.

This clone was observed once. The chain is built from TRBV6-5 and TRBJ1-1; D is ambiguous. V was trimmed by 4 bases and J by 1 base, leaving 7 bases between them. The germline V gene encodes CDR1 MNHEY and CDR2 SVGAGI. This CDR3 is built from 13 residues. For the CDR3, the DNA is TGTGCCAGCAGTTTCTACAGGAACACTGAAGCTTTCTTT. It translates to CASSFYRNTEAFF.

This chain joins TRBV5-3 and TRBJ1-2; no definite D call. TRBV5-3 is known as an ORF, though its function is uncertain. The CDR3 is made up of 18 amino acids. V shed 6 bases and J shed 4 bases, with 28 bases lying between them. CDR3 DNA sequence: TGTGCCAGAAAACGGTGTTGTTGGGTTAGGTGCCTACGCTATGGCTACACCTTC. Translating it yields CARKRCCWVRCLRYGYTF.

The V gene is TRBV2, the J gene TRBJ2-7; D not resolved. The CDR3 is 13 residues long. Per the germline V gene, CDR1 is SNHLY and CDR2 is FYNNEI. V gave up 5 bases and J gave up 3 bases, with 11 bases separating them. CDR3 residues: CASSSGPSYEQYF. CDR3 nucleotides: TGTGCCAGCAGTTCGGGCCCTAGCTACGAGCAGTACTTC.

The chain uses TRBV11-3 and TRBJ2-7, with 8 bases matching TRBD1. CDR1 SGHNT and CDR2 YENEEA come from the germline V gene. The ends lost 3 bases at V and 2 bases at J; junction bases unmatched: 6. This CDR3 region has 15 residues. CDR3 in amino acids: CASSFRTGSPYEQYF. For the CDR3, the DNA is TGTGCCAGCAGCTTCCGGACAGGGTCCCCCTACGAGCAGTACTTC.

The rearrangement links TRBV6-1 to TRBJ2-1, with D possibly being TRBD2 (6 bases). The CDR3 loop spans 15 amino acids. V was shortened by 7 bases and J by 1 base, with 14 bases between the two germline ends. Per the germline V gene, CDR1 is MNHNS and CDR2 is SASEGT. Here the CDR3 reads CASMGGGVSYNEQFF. CDR3 coding DNA: TGTGCCAGCATGGGGGGTGGGGTTTCCTACAATGAGCAGTTCTTC.

The chain carries TRBV7-9 and TRBJ2-7; 7 nucleotides agree with TRBD2. V gave up 1 base and J gave up 5 bases; unmatched junction bases: 14. The CDR3 has 17 residues. CDR1 and CDR2 from the germline V gene are SEHNR and FQNEAQ (reference sequence). The CDR3 DNA reads TGTGCCAGCAGCTTAGTGACCACCGCGGGAGTGAGAAACGAGCAGTACTTC. Translation gives CASSLVTTAGVRNEQYF. Based on the CDR3 plus reference TRBV7-9 and TRBJ2-7, the full variable domain is DTGVSQNPRHKITKRGQNVTFRCDPISEHNRLYWYRQTLGQGPEFLTYFQNEAQLEKSRLLSDRFSAERPKGSFSTLEIQRTEQGDSAMYLCASSLVTTAGVRNEQYFGPGTRLTVT.

The chain uses TRBV19 and TRBJ2-5; TRBD2 matches at 8 bases. This CDR3 is 17 amino acids long. Trimming took 4 bases from V and 5 from J; bases not matched to a gene: 15. Looked up from germline, CDR1 is LNHDA and CDR2 is SQIVND (reference sequence). The CDR3 sequence: CASSTLPDYRGGETQYF. CDR3 sequence (DNA): TGTGCCAGTAGTACCCTCCCCGACTATCGCGGGGGGGAGACCCAGTACTTC.

The chain joins TRBV5-6 to TRBJ1-2; 10 positions match TRBD1. Germline V gene sequence: CDR1 SGHDT, CDR2 YYEEEE. The CDR3 contains 15 residues. Losses at the gene ends were 6 bases for V and 4 bases for J; bases not matched to a gene: 9. The CDR3 nucleotides read TGTGCCAGCACTCCCCCGGGACAGGGGACCTATGGCTACACCTTC. It encodes CASTPPGQGTYGYTF.

This clone appeared a single time. The rearrangement links TRBV11-3 to TRBJ2-1; 12 bases agree with TRBD2. Germline V gene lookup returns CDR1 SGHNT and CDR2 YENEEA. There are 16 residues in the CDR3. V was clipped by 7 bases and J by 5 bases; unmatched bases: 9. CDR3 sequence: CASTKSSGRGDNEQFF. CDR3 DNA: TGTGCCAGCACCAAATCTAGCGGGAGGGGGGACAATGAGCAGTTCTTC.

This sequence joins TRBV6-6 and TRBJ2-7; D is possibly TRBD2 (6 bases). CDR1 and CDR2 (germline): MNHNY, SVGAGI (reference sequence). Trimming took off 7 bases at V and 5 bases at J, with 18 bases between the two ends. This CDR3 contains 14 residues. CDR3 coding DNA: TGTGCCAGCATGAGCGGAGGGCGCCGGAACGAGCAGTACTTC. Its translation: CASMSGGRRNEQYF.

This chain uses TRBV6-1 with TRBJ1-5; 7 bases agree with TRBD1. V shed 6 bases and J 4 bases; nucleotides not matched to a gene: 3. The CDR3 spans 13 residues. Germline V gene data show CDR1 as MNHNS and CDR2 as SASEGT. CDR3 in amino acids: CASSDRVNQPQHF. The CDR3 region has the DNA TGTGCCAGCAGCGACAGGGTGAATCAGCCCCAGCATTTT.

The CDR3 bases are TGTGCCAGCAGTTCGCAAGGGACTAGCGGGGGCCAGCAGTTCTTC. It codes for CASSSQGTSGGQQFF. The rearrangement joins TRBV2 to TRBJ2-1; 14 bases are shared with TRBD2. The V gene's germline CDR1 is SNHLY and CDR2 FYNNEI. This CDR3 comprises 15 residues. V shed 5 bases, J shed 11 bases, and the junction held 8 bases outside the gene matches.

The chain is built from TRBV5-1 and TRBJ1-4; no firm D call. The CDR3 loop spans 14 amino acids. Trimming left V 0 bases short and J 13 bases short, with 16 bases between. Germline V gene lookup returns CDR1 SGHRS and CDR2 YFSETQ. The CDR3 bases are TGCGCCAGCAGCTTGGCCGGGCAGTCTGAAGTACTGTTTTTT. It is translated as CASSLAGQSEVLFF.

The rearrangement joins TRBV6-5 to TRBJ1-2; D call uncertain. The CDR3 has 15 amino acids. Per germline, CDR1 MNHEY and CDR2 SVGAGI. V was trimmed by 0 bases and J by 0 bases, leaving 8 bases between them. This CDR3 reads CASSYSRGSNYGYTF. As DNA, the CDR3 is TGTGCCAGCAGTTACTCGAGAGGGTCTAACTATGGCTACACCTTC.

This chain uses TRBV29-1 with TRBJ2-1; D gene uncertain. This CDR3 spans 15 amino acids. The germline CDR1 and CDR2 sequences are SQVTM and ANQGSEA. The V gene lost 4 bases and the J gene lost 0 bases, with 13 bases spanning the gap. CDR3 DNA sequence: TGCAGCGTTGCGCCCGGTCAAAGCTCCTACAATGAGCAGTTCTTC. Amino acids: CSVAPGQSSYNEQFF.

CDR3 amino acids: CASFRDGEQYF. CDR3 bases: TGTGCCAGTTTCAGGGATGGCGAGCAGTACTTC. The chain combines TRBV19 with TRBJ2-7; TRBD1 might be the D (5 bases). The CDR3 covers 11 residues. CDR1 is LNHDA, CDR2 SQIVND, per germline (reference sequence). With 8 bases removed from V and 6 bases from J, the gap between germline ends came to 11 bases.